This TCR beta chain is drawn from a study of T cell responses to AZD1222 COVID-19 vaccine. Sequenced by immunoSEQ multiplex PCR; TCRdb stores in-frame clones only, minus some. Altogether about 100,000 clones are present, 85% to 95% being singletons, with the ten largest covering around 1.7%. Trimming removed 2 bases at V and 2 bases at J, with 7 bases between. Germline V gene lookup returns CDR1 SGHKS and CDR2 YYEKEE (reference sequence). The CDR3 is 13 amino acids. This clone was found once. Material: peripheral blood, obtained on day 0 of AZD1222 vaccination. The clonotype originates from an adult in good health. This chain links TRBV5-5 with TRBJ2-5; no definite D call. CDR3 sequence reads: CASSFEQQETQYF. CDR3 DNA sequence: TGTGCCAGCAGCTTCGAACAGCAAGAGACCCAGTACTTC.